Below are 25 T cell receptor beta chains sequenced from a single sample in a study of T cell repertoires in cytomegalovirus infection. What these receptors recognize is not known. TCRdb used MiXCR to reprocess the reads, holding one entry per CDR3 protein. The sample contains 250,000 to 300,000 distinct CDR3 sequences, roughly a fifth of which appear only once. Source: cultured PBMCs, taken from culture after CMV antigen stimulation. Receptors originate from a human donor in good health (CMV status not recorded). Some clones in this sample may be carry-over from other donors' samples.

This clonotype was recorded many times. V usage is TRBV7-2 and J usage is TRBJ2-3; 7 nucleotides match TRBD1. Unmatched junction bases numbered 7, after V lost 3 bases and J lost 7 bases. The CDR3 spans 14 residues. Germline V gene sequence: CDR1 SGHTA, CDR2 FQGNSA. The DNA of the CDR3 is TGTGCCAGCAGCTTGGGACAGAGCGCATATACGCAGTATTTT. It translates to CASSLGQSAYTQYF.

This clonotype has a count of ten or more. This sequence joins TRBV7-2 and TRBJ1-2; 10 bases are a match to TRBD1. J gave up 6 bases and V 5 bases, and 9 bases lay outside the gene matches. The CDR3 consists of 15 residues. Germline assignment: CDR1 SGHTA and CDR2 FQGNSA. CDR3 residues: CASSPRDRGIDGYTF. As DNA, the CDR3 is TGTGCCAGCAGCCCCAGGGACAGGGGAATTGATGGCTACACCTTC. Full variable domain (outside the CDR3, taken from reference TRBV7-2 and TRBJ1-2): GAGVSQSPSNKVTEKGKDVELRCDPISGHTALYWYRQSLGQGLEFLIYFQGNSAPDKSGLPSDRFSAERTGGSVSTLTIQRTQQEDSAVYLCASSPRDRGIDGYTFGSGTRLTVV.

This clonotype has at least ten counts. V is TRBV12-3 or TRBV12-4 and J is TRBJ2-4, with 14 bases lining up with TRBD2. The CDR3 spans 14 residues. V lost 10 bases and J lost 6; bases outside the gene matches: 5. CDR3: CATQGLAGGNIQYF. As DNA, the CDR3 is TGTGCCACCCAAGGACTAGCGGGAGGAAACATTCAGTACTTC.

The chain joins TRBV27 to TRBJ2-2, with 7 bases identical to TRBD2. The CDR3 has 15 residues. The junction had 6 bases not matched to a gene; V was cut back by 3 bases and J by 5 bases. Germline V gene data show CDR1 as MNHEY and CDR2 as SMNVEV (reference sequence). CDR3 nucleotides: TGTGCCAGCAGTTTCGGCGGGAGTGGAACCGGGGAGCTGTTTTTT. It yields the protein CASSFGGSGTGELFF.

This clonotype was seen more than once but under ten times. The chain links TRBV18 to TRBJ1-2, with 8 bases fitting TRBD1. The trim removed 2 bases at V and 3 bases at J, leaving 5 bases unmatched. The germline V gene encodes CDR1 KGHSH and CDR2 LQKENI. This CDR3 spans 15 amino acids. The CDR3 bases are TGTGCCAGCTCACCAACACTACAGGGGGACTATGGCTACACCTTC. This codes for CASSPTLQGDYGYTF.

At least ten counts were recorded for this clonotype. The rearrangement uses TRBV7-2 and TRBJ2-1; D is unresolved. The CDR3 is 16 residues long. The V gene lost 0 bases and the J gene lost 7 bases, with 16 bases spanning the gap. Per germline, CDR1 SGHTA and CDR2 FQGNSA. Written as DNA, the CDR3 is TGTGCCAGCAGCTTAGCGGGTAGAACCCTTAAGAATGAGCAGTTCTTC. Residues: CASSLAGRTLKNEQFF.

This clonotype turned up a few times. The genes are TRBV7-9 and TRBJ2-5; 8 bases agree with TRBD1. The CDR3 runs 13 residues. Germline assignment: CDR1 SEHNR and CDR2 FQNEAQ (reference sequence). Unmatched junction bases numbered 9, after V lost 3 bases and J lost 12 bases. This chain's CDR3 is CASSLMNQGAKYF. For the CDR3, the DNA is TGTGCCAGCAGCTTGATGAATCAGGGGGCGAAGTACTTC.

This clonotype was observed at least ten times. The rearrangement uses TRBV27 and TRBJ1-2, with 12 bases that match TRBD1. This CDR3 region has 15 residues. Germline V gene sequence: CDR1 MNHEY, CDR2 SMNVEV (reference sequence). The J segment lost 5 bases and the V segment lost 5 bases, leaving 6 bases of the junction unmatched. CDR3 protein: CASSPPGQGAYGYTF. CDR3 DNA sequence: TGTGCCAGCAGTCCCCCGGGACAGGGGGCTTATGGCTACACCTTC.

Only a few counts were recorded for this clonotype. The genes are TRBV5-1 and TRBJ2-1, with 8 bases aligning to TRBD2. CDR3 length: 17 residues. Germline V lookup: CDR1 SGHRS, CDR2 YFSETQ. Unmatched junction bases numbered 8, after V lost 0 bases and J lost 3 bases. The CDR3 DNA reads as TGCGCCAGCAGCTTGGTGAGCGGGAGCTTGCTCTACAATGAGCAGTTCTTC. Its translation is CASSLVSGSLLYNEQFF.

The chain carries TRBV12-3 or TRBV12-4 and TRBJ1-1; TRBD1 matches 10 bases. This CDR3 comprises 14 residues. V shed 6 bases, J shed 5 bases, and the junction held 6 bases outside the gene matches. CDR3 residues: CASRLTGGKTEAFF. CDR3 DNA sequence: TGTGCCAGCAGACTGACAGGGGGCAAGACTGAAGCTTTCTTT.

The rearrangement links TRBV19 to TRBJ2-5; 12 bases map to TRBD2. Germline lookup yields CDR1 LNHDA and CDR2 SQIVND (reference sequence). This CDR3 is 16 amino acids long. The junction had 9 bases not matched to a gene; V was cut back by 5 bases and J by 5 bases. This CDR3 is CASSFLAGGPDETQYF. The CDR3 bases are TGTGCCAGTAGTTTTCTAGCGGGAGGGCCTGATGAGACCCAGTACTTC. Filled out from reference TRBV19 and TRBJ2-5, the complete variable domain reads DGGITQSPKYLFRKEGQNVTLSCEQNLNHDAMYWYRQDPGQGLRLIYYSQIVNDFQKGDIAEGYSVSREKKESFPLTVTSAQKNPTAFYLCASSFLAGGPDETQYFGPGTRLLVL.

In this sample, this clonotype turned up a few times. V gene TRBV6-1 combines with J gene TRBJ2-1, with TRBD2 matching over 13 bases. The CDR3 contains 16 residues. After removal of 4 bases from V and 7 bases from J, the junction contained 7 bases not matched to a gene. Germline V gives CDR1 MNHNS, CDR2 SASEGT. In DNA, the CDR3 is TGTGCCAGCAGTGGGACTAGCGGGAGTAGTAGAAATGAGCAGTTCTTC. As protein: CASSGTSGSSRNEQFF.

V gene TRBV27 combines with J gene TRBJ1-2; perhaps TRBD1 as D (6 bases). The germline V gene has CDR1 MNHEY and CDR2 SMNVEV (reference sequence). The CDR3 is 14 amino acids. V was cut by 7 bases and J by 4 bases, with 16 bases left in between. The CDR3 is CASKVLTGFYGYTF. The CDR3 bases are TGTGCCAGCAAAGTTCTGACAGGCTTCTATGGCTACACCTTC.

Only a few counts were recorded for this clonotype. V and J are TRBV12-3 or TRBV12-4 and TRBJ2-3; TRBD1 might be the D (6 bases). V shed 3 bases and J shed 1 base, with 17 bases lying between them. The CDR3 contains 17 residues. The CDR3 DNA reads as TGTGCCAGCAGTTTTCGGGACACAAATTGGGGCACAGATACGCAGTATTTT. This codes for CASSFRDTNWGTDTQYF.

This clonotype has just a few counts. The chain employs TRBV10-2 and TRBJ2-3; 11 nucleotides line up with TRBD1. This CDR3 comprises 16 residues. Germline V gives CDR1 WSHSY, CDR2 SAAADI. The V and J ends lost 3 bases and 3 bases, in that order; junction bases with no gene match: 5. The CDR3 sequence: CASSERDRGITDTQYF. The CDR3 DNA reads TGCGCCAGCAGTGAAAGGGACAGGGGGATTACAGATACGCAGTATTTT.

Note on this clonotype: A read error may explain this, as a much larger clone is one base away. The rearrangement joins TRBV7-3 to TRBJ1-1, with 7 bases matching TRBD1. The CDR3 is made up of 14 amino acids. The germline V gene has CDR1 SGHTA and CDR2 FQGTGA. The CDR3: CASSLAGTATEASF. The DNA of the CDR3 is TGTGCCAGCAGCTTAGCCGGGACAGCCACTGAAGCTTCCTTT. Full variable domain (outside the CDR3, taken from reference TRBV7-3 and TRBJ1-1): GAGVSQTPSNKVTEKGKYVELRCDPISGHTALYWYRQSLGQGPEFLIYFQGTGAADDSGLPNDRFFAVRPEGSVSTLKIQRTERGDSAVYLCASSLAGTATEASFGQGTRLTVV.

The chain combines TRBV12-3 or TRBV12-4 with TRBJ1-3; D remains ambiguous. Trimming shortened V by 6 bases and J by 2 bases, and 26 bases separated the two germline ends. The CDR3 consists of 19 residues. The CDR3 is CASRSSQTHFRRAGNTIYF. The CDR3 DNA reads as TGTGCCAGCAGATCGAGCCAGACTCACTTTAGGAGGGCTGGAAACACCATATATTTT.

The chain has TRBV27 and TRBJ2-3; no firm D call. This CDR3 contains 12 residues. Trimming cost V 9 bases and J 1 base, with 8 bases left between them. Germline CDR1 reads MNHEY; CDR2 reads SMNVEV (reference sequence). CDR3 loop: CASGSCTDTQYF. DNA of the CDR3: TGTGCCAGTGGGTCCTGCACAGATACGCAGTATTTT.

V is TRBV7-2 and J is TRBJ2-3; the D gene is possibly TRBD2 (6 bases). Germline CDR1 and CDR2: SGHTA and FQGNSA. Between the trimmed V and J ends, which lost 5 bases and 5 bases, there was a span of 8 bases. The CDR3 extends over 12 amino acids. The CDR3 nucleotides are TGTGCCAGCAGCCACGGGGGAGATACGCAGTATTTT. Its translation is CASSHGGDTQYF.

The CDR3 here is CASSADSLGNQPQHF. CDR3 DNA sequence: TGTGCCAGCAGTGCCGACTCTCTTGGCAATCAGCCCCAGCATTTT. The chain uses TRBV12-3 or TRBV12-4 and TRBJ1-5, with unresolved D. The germline V and J ends were trimmed by 5 bases and 2 bases, with 13 bases remaining between them. The CDR3 is 15 residues long.

CDR3 loop: CASGTSPLTINEQFF. The CDR3 bases are TGTGCCAGCGGTACTAGCCCTCTCACGATAAATGAGCAGTTCTTC. The chain carries TRBV7-9 and TRBJ2-1; TRBD2 is a possible D gene (6 bases). V dropped 8 bases and J dropped 7 bases, with 21 bases sitting between them. The germline V gene encodes CDR1 SEHNR and CDR2 FQNEAQ (reference sequence). There are 15 residues in the CDR3.

The chain carries TRBV12-5 and TRBJ2-1; 8 nucleotides align to TRBD1. CDR1 is LGHNT and CDR2 is FRNRAP in the germline V gene. V shed 4 bases and J 6 bases; nucleotides not matched to a gene: 5. This CDR3 has 14 amino acids. The CDR3 DNA sequence: TGTGCTAGTGGTTGGACAGGGAGTGGCAATGAGCAGTTCTTC. Amino acid sequence: CASGWTGSGNEQFF.

This clonotype turned up a few times. The V call is TRBV7-9, the J call TRBJ1-1, with no clear D. V was clipped by 4 bases and J by 4 bases, with 13 bases between them. The V gene's germline CDR1 is SEHNR and CDR2 FQNEAQ (reference sequence). There are 14 residues in the CDR3. The CDR3 nucleotides read TGTGCCAGCAGCTCCCCGAAAGCGGGCACTGAAGCTTTCTTT. Its protein is CASSSPKAGTEAFF.

This clonotype was found a few times. The chain has TRBV5-6 and TRBJ2-5; D remains ambiguous. The germline gives CDR1 SGHDT, CDR2 YYEEEE. Between the trimmed V and J ends, which lost 3 bases and 2 bases, there was a span of 14 bases. The CDR3 has 15 amino acids. This CDR3 is CASSSVIEVQETQYF. Written as DNA, the CDR3 is TGTGCCAGCAGCTCGGTTATCGAGGTTCAAGAGACCCAGTACTTC.

This rearrangement joins TRBV7-6 to TRBJ2-1, with 9 bases lining up with TRBD2. The CDR3 has 16 amino acids. The ends lost 0 bases at V and 4 bases at J; junction bases unmatched: 4. Germline V gives CDR1 SGHVS, CDR2 FNYEAQ. The CDR3 DNA reads TGTGCCAGCAGCTTAGCAGGCGGGAGGGGTTACAATGAGCAGTTCTTC. This translates into CASSLAGGRGYNEQFF.